The clone carrying this T cell receptor beta chain was counted only a few times. The antigen remains unidentified. This specimen comes from a study of breast tumors, draining lymph nodes, adjacent tissues. Study observations and caveats: Luminal-like breast cancer showed significantly higher tumor–nontumor repertoire similarity than basal-like. Tumors had less TCR diversity than lymph nodes, more than nontumor tissue. Most tumor T cells seemingly derive from lymph node, then expand in tumor. Tumor T cell lymph node origin was a supported hypothesis, not proven.

TCRdb passed the multiplex PCR reads through MiXCR, listing each CDR3 protein once. This sample has tens of thousands of distinct CDR3 sequences, with roughly 24% found just once. The CDR3 loop spans 13 amino acids. Per the germline V gene, CDR1 is LNHNV and CDR2 is YYDKDF (reference sequence). Trimming removed 1 base from V and 5 bases from J, with 8 bases in between. The chain combines TRBV15 with TRBJ2-5; D is ambiguous. Sequenced: breast tumor tissue. This clonotype was sampled from a female donor with breast cancer. Some clones in this sample may be carry-over from other donors' samples. Here the CDR3 reads CATSRVGFETQYF. The CDR3 bases are TGTGCCACCAGCAGAGTGGGTTTTGAGACCCAGTACTTC.